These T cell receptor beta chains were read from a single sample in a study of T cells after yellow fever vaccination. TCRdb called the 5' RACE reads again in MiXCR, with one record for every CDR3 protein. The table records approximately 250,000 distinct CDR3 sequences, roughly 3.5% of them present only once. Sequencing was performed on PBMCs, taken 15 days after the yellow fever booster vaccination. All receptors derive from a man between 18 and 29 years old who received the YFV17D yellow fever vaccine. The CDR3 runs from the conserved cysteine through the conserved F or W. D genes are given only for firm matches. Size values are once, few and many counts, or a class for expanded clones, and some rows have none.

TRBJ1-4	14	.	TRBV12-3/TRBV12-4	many	TGTGCCAGCAGTTTACAGGGGAGGGATGAAAAACTGTTTTTT	CASSLQGRDEKLFF
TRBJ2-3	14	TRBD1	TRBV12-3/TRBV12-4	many	TGTGCCAGCAGTTCCGTGAGGGGGACAGTTACGCAGTATTTT	CASSSVRGTVTQYF
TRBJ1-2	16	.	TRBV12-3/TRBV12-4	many	TGTGCCAGCAGTGAACTCGGACACTTAGCTAACTATGGCTACACCTTC	CASSELGHLANYGYTF
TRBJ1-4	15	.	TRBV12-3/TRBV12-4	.	TGTGCCAGCAGTTTAGTCAACGGCTTGTATGAAAAACTGTTTTTT	CASSLVNGLYEKLFF
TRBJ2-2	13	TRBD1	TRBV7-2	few	TGTGCCAGTATGGGACAGGTAGCCGGGGAGCTGTTTTTT	CASMGQVAGELFF
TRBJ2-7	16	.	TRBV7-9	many	TGTGCCAGCAGCTCGGTTGTTGGTACAGGGAACTACGAGCAGTACTTC	CASSSVVGTGNYEQYF
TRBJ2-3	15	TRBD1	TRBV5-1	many	TGCGCCAGCAGCTGGGACAGTCAACAGACAGATACGCAGTATTTT	CASSWDSQQTDTQYF
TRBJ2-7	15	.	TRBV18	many	TGTGCCAGCTCACCACCGAGGGGGGCTCTCTACGAGCAGTACTTC	CASSPPRGALYEQYF
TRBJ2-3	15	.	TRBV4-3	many	TGCGCCAGCAGCCAGGAGAGCGGGAGCACAGATACGCAGTATTTT	CASSQESGSTDTQYF
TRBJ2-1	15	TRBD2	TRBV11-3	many	TGTGCCAGCAGCTTGACTAGCGGGGGGAGCTATGAGCAGTTCTTC	CASSLTSGGSYEQFF
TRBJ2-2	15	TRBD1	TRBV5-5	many	TGTGCCAGCAGCTTGGAGACAGGGGGCACCGGGGAGCTGTTTTTT	CASSLETGGTGELFF
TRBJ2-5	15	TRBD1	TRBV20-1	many	TGCAGTGCTGGCGGCGGGACAGGGGTCCAAGAGACCCAGTACTTC	CSAGGGTGVQETQYF
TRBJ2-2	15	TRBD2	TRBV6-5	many	TGTGCCAGCAGGAGACTAGCGGGGGTCACCGGGGAGCTGTTTTTT	CASRRLAGVTGELFF
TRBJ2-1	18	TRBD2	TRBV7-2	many	TGTGCCAGCAGCTTAGTAGGACTAGCGGGGGGGCCGAGGAATGAGCAGTTCTTC	CASSLVGLAGGPRNEQFF